These 7 T cell receptor beta chains share one sample of origin, sequenced in a study of CD8 T cells in ankylosing spondylitis. Whole-study findings and limits: A TCR beta motif of under 10 highly homologous variants seemed to mark ankylosing spondylitis blood.

What these receptors recognize is not known. TCRdb re-called the 5' RACE reads with MiXCR, one entry per CDR3 protein. The sample includes around 770,000 distinct CDR3 sequences, under 20% of them seen just once. Material: blood, either unsorted or a sorted T cell fraction (not recorded which). The receptor source for this set is a male donor with ankylosing spondylitis.

The chain combines TRBV7-9 with TRBJ2-1, with 9 bases aligning to TRBD1. The CDR3 loop spans 16 amino acids. The junction had 2 bases not matched to a gene; V was cut back by 1 base and J by 1 base. Germline assignment: CDR1 SEHNR and CDR2 FQNEAQ (reference sequence). The CDR3 nucleotides are TGTGCCAGCAGCTTAGACAGGGGGCAATCCTACAATGAGCAGTTCTTC. Its translation is CASSLDRGQSYNEQFF.

This clonotype was counted between two and nine times. V and J are TRBV28 and TRBJ2-7; D may be TRBD1 or TRBD2 (5 bases each). Germline-derived CDR1 and CDR2 are MDHEN and SYDVKM. V lost 5 bases and J 3 bases, leaving 14 bases between the germline ends. The CDR3 has 14 amino acids. CDR3 DNA: TGTGCCAGCAGTCCCAGGGACCGAATCTACGAGCAGTACTTC. Translating it yields CASSPRDRIYEQYF.

This clonotype was observed at least ten times. V and J are TRBV5-1 and TRBJ2-1; D may be TRBD2 (5 bases). Germline V gene data show CDR1 as SGHRS and CDR2 as YFSETQ. This CDR3 is 15 amino acids long. The V gene lost 1 base and the J gene lost 6 bases, with 14 bases spanning the gap. In DNA form, the CDR3 reads TGCGCCAGCAGCTTGACAAACCGAGGGATCAATGAGCAGTTCTTC. This gives the protein CASSLTNRGINEQFF.

This clonotype was seen a few times. The V gene is TRBV6-1, the J gene TRBJ1-5, with D maybe TRBD1 (5 bases). V dropped 2 bases and J dropped 6 bases, with 14 bases sitting between them. The CDR3 is 15 residues long. From germline, CDR1 is MNHNS and CDR2 SASEGT. CDR3 residues: CASSETGGSGQPQHF. CDR3 nucleotide sequence: TGTGCCAGCAGTGAAACCGGGGGATCCGGTCAGCCCCAGCATTTT.

This clonotype was detected only a few times. The rearrangement uses TRBV6-2 or TRBV6-3 and TRBJ2-7; no definite D call. The CDR3 is made up of 15 amino acids. Trimming shortened V by 6 bases and J by 0 bases, and 15 bases separated the two germline ends. The germline V gene encodes CDR1 MNHEY and CDR2 SVGEGT. CDR3 DNA sequence: TGTGCCAGCAGCGGAAAAGTTTTACCCTCCTACGAGCAGTACTTC. This encodes CASSGKVLPSYEQYF.

This clonotype was found many times. The CDR3 sequence is CSATGGYEQYF. The CDR3 DNA reads as TGCAGCGCCACAGGGGGCTACGAGCAGTACTTC. J is TRBJ2-7 and V is TRBV29-1; 8 bases map to TRBD1. The V and J ends lost 7 bases and 3 bases, in that order; junction bases with no gene match: 2. The CDR3 totals 11 residues. From germline, CDR1 is SQVTM and CDR2 ANQGSEA.

This clonotype was counted only a few times. CDR3: CAISESDRSYGYTF. DNA of the CDR3: TGTGCCATCAGTGAGTCGGACAGGAGCTATGGCTACACCTTC. The rearrangement joins TRBV10-3 to TRBJ1-2, with 7 bases identical to TRBD1. The CDR3 runs to 14 residues. Germline assignment: CDR1 ENHRY and CDR2 SYGVKD. V shed 0 bases, J shed 4 bases, and the junction held 2 bases outside the gene matches.